These 26 T cell receptor beta chains originate from one sample sequenced in a study of shared clonotypes between healthy human individuals. Measured with immunoSEQ multiplex PCR; TCRdb has only the in-frame clones, and not every one. The repertoire holds a few hundred thousand clones, around 97% seen once, with roughly 0.055% in the top ten. Sequencing used naive CD4+ T cells sorted from blood. Noted subset: CD45RA+ positively selected. All receptors derive from a woman under 40 in good health.

The chain carries TRBV5-1 and TRBJ2-5; 8 bases line up with TRBD2. The V gene end was trimmed by 0 bases and the J gene end by 4 bases; junction bases not matched to a gene: 8. CDR1 and CDR2 (germline): SGHRS, YFSETQ. The length of the CDR3 is 16 residues. CDR3 nucleotides: TGCGCCAGCAGCTTGGGATTAGCGGGGTCCGGAGAGACCCAGTACTTC. Amino acids: CASSLGLAGSGETQYF.

V gene TRBV14 combines with J gene TRBJ2-5; possibly TRBD2 for D (5 bases). The CDR3 covers 16 residues. Trimming took 4 bases from V and 2 from J, leaving 17 bases between them. Germline V gene data show CDR1 as SGHDN and CDR2 as FVKESK. The DNA of the CDR3 is TGTGCCAGCAGCCCGAAGGTGGTAGCGTCACAAGAGACCCAGTACTTC. Encoded protein: CASSPKVVASQETQYF.

The chain links TRBV29-1 to TRBJ2-2; 9 bases agree with TRBD2. V lost 4 bases and J lost 5; bases outside the gene matches: 11. The germline CDR1 and CDR2 sequences are SQVTM and ANQGSEA. The CDR3 runs to 16 residues. CDR3 coding DNA: TGCAGCGTTGGCCCCAGCGGGAGGATAGGTACCGGGGAGCTGTTTTTT. Encoded protein: CSVGPSGRIGTGELFF.

The gene calls are TRBV11-3 and TRBJ2-2; 13 nucleotides align to TRBD2. After removal of 5 bases from V and 3 bases from J, the junction contained 12 bases not matched to a gene. The germline V gene has CDR1 SGHNT and CDR2 YENEEA. This CDR3 spans 19 amino acids. The CDR3 DNA reads as TGTGCCAGCAGCACAAGAAGAATACTAGCGGGAGGGGACACCGGGGAGCTGTTTTTT. Its translation: CASSTRRILAGGDTGELFF.

The V and J genes are TRBV6-1 and TRBJ1-4; 7 positions match TRBD1. Germline loops: CDR1 MNHNS, CDR2 SASEGT. The CDR3 has 12 amino acids. With 2 bases clipped from V and 16 bases from J, the junction kept 7 bases outside the gene matches. The CDR3 protein is CASSEPGQRRFF. The CDR3 DNA reads as TGTGCCAGCAGTGAACCGGGACAGAGAAGGTTTTTT.

V gene TRBV28 combines with J gene TRBJ2-1; D tentatively fits TRBD1 or TRBD2 (6 bases each). Trimming shortened V by 6 bases and J by 7 bases, and 10 bases separated the two germline ends. Germline V lookup: CDR1 MDHEN, CDR2 SYDVKM. The CDR3 sequence is 12 residues long. The CDR3 DNA sequence: TGTGCCAGCAGGGAGGGGGGAAATGAGCAGTTCTTC. Translating it yields CASREGGNEQFF.

The rearrangement links TRBV18 to TRBJ2-7; 10 bases fit TRBD2. The CDR3 sequence is 16 residues long. The germline V gene encodes CDR1 KGHSH and CDR2 LQKENI. The J segment lost 0 bases and the V segment lost 4 bases, leaving 6 bases of the junction unmatched. CDR3 sequence: CASSHTGTSASYEQYF. CDR3 nucleotides: TGTGCCAGCTCACACACCGGGACTAGCGCCTCCTACGAGCAGTACTTC. Full variable domain (missing parts from reference TRBV18 and TRBJ2-7): NAGVMQNPRHLVRRRGQEARLRCSPMKGHSHVYWYRQLPEEGLKFMVYLQKENIIDESGMPKERFSAEFPKEGPSILRIQQVVRGDSAAYFCASSHTGTSASYEQYFGPGTRLTVT.

This clone was found a few times. The J gene is TRBJ1-5, the V gene TRBV19; D gene unclear. Germline CDR1 and CDR2: LNHDA and SQIVND (reference sequence). Trimming took off 5 bases at V and 9 bases at J, with 20 bases between the two ends. This CDR3 comprises 15 residues. In DNA form, the CDR3 reads TGTGCCAGTAGTCCCGGGCTCTCGAGGGTTGGGCCCCAGCATTTT. Its protein is CASSPGLSRVGPQHF.

This chain joins TRBV6-5 and TRBJ1-2; 7 bases are shared with TRBD1. This CDR3 contains 13 residues. V was clipped by 6 bases and J by 6 bases; unmatched bases: 7. Germline V lookup: CDR1 MNHEY, CDR2 SVGAGI. CDR3 in amino acids: CASRLTGIHGYTF. For the CDR3, the DNA is TGTGCCAGCAGACTGACAGGGATTCATGGCTACACCTTC.

The J gene is TRBJ2-5, the V gene TRBV29-1; D is perhaps TRBD1 (5 bases). Germline CDR1 is SQVTM and CDR2 is ANQGSEA. CDR3 length equals 14 residues. V was clipped by 6 bases and J by 5 bases, with 19 bases between them. The CDR3 DNA sequence: TGCAGCGTCGCATTCGGTAGGGGAAGGGAGACCCAGTACTTC. This codes for CSVAFGRGRETQYF.

The chain uses TRBV7-9 and TRBJ2-7; perhaps TRBD2 as D (5 bases). V was clipped by 0 bases and J by 0 bases, with 9 bases between them. This CDR3 has 15 amino acids. CDR1 SEHNR and CDR2 FQNEAQ come from the germline V gene (reference sequence). The CDR3 bases are TGTGCCAGCAGCTTAGCCCGGGATAGCTCCTACGAGCAGTACTTC. It yields the protein CASSLARDSSYEQYF. The complete variable domain, with remaining parts taken from reference TRBV7-9 and TRBJ2-7, reads DTGVSQNPRHKITKRGQNVTFRCDPISEHNRLYWYRQTLGQGPEFLTYFQNEAQLEKSRLLSDRFSAERPKGSFSTLEIQRTEQGDSAMYLCASSLARDSSYEQYFGPGTRLTVT.

V gene TRBV2 combines with J gene TRBJ2-7; no reliable D call. The CDR3 length is 13 residues. Germline CDR1 SNHLY, CDR2 FYNNEI. V dropped 2 bases and J dropped 2 bases, with 7 bases sitting between them. CDR3 region: CASSERGTYEQYF. The CDR3 region has the DNA TGTGCCAGCAGTGAACGCGGCACCTACGAGCAGTACTTC.

V gene TRBV2 combines with J gene TRBJ1-5; D gene uncertain. This CDR3 region has 14 residues. CDR1 SNHLY and CDR2 FYNNEI come from the germline V gene. The germline V and J ends were trimmed by 5 bases and 0 bases, with 8 bases remaining between them. In DNA form, the CDR3 reads TGTGCCAGCAGTTATACGGATAGCAATCAGCCCCAGCATTTT. This sequence encodes CASSYTDSNQPQHF.

The rearrangement links TRBV29-1 to TRBJ2-2, with TRBD2 matching 10 bases. Trimming removed 2 bases from V and 5 bases from J; junction bases left unmatched: 11. The CDR3 runs to 17 residues. CDR1 SQVTM and CDR2 ANQGSEA come from the germline V gene. The CDR3 bases are TGCAGCGTTGAAAGCCCAGGTAGCGGGAGGTGGACCGGGGAGCTGTTTTTT. This translates into CSVESPGSGRWTGELFF.

This chain connects TRBV19 to TRBJ2-2; 7 bases align to TRBD2. CDR1 and CDR2 (germline): LNHDA, SQIVND (reference sequence). CDR3 size: 16 residues. The V and J ends lost 1 base and 3 bases, in that order; junction bases with no gene match: 5. The CDR3 here is CASSIAGLEYTGELFF. CDR3 DNA sequence: TGTGCCAGTAGTATAGCTGGACTAGAGTACACCGGGGAGCTGTTTTTT.

The J gene is TRBJ2-7, the V gene TRBV27, with D perhaps being TRBD1 or TRBD2 (5 bases each). CDR3 length: 15 residues. Trimming removed 6 bases at V and 4 bases at J, with 19 bases between. CDR1 and CDR2 from the germline V gene are MNHEY and SMNVEV (reference sequence). The DNA for the CDR3 is TGTGCCAGCAGCCCGAGGGGCGGGTTGGGGTACGAGCAGTACTTC. This gives the protein CASSPRGGLGYEQYF.

This clone was picked up one time. This chain connects TRBV6-6 to TRBJ1-3, with TRBD1 identical over 8 bases. The length of the CDR3 is 14 residues. The V gene's germline CDR1 is MNHNY and CDR2 SVGAGI (reference sequence). Losses at the gene ends were 6 bases for V and 2 bases for J; bases not matched to a gene: 3. For the CDR3, the DNA is TGTGCCAGCAGGCTGACAGGGGCTGGAAACACCATATATTTT. Translation: CASRLTGAGNTIYF.

The chain recombines TRBV6-5 with TRBJ2-2; D remains ambiguous. CDR1 is MNHEY, CDR2 SVGAGI, per germline. This CDR3 has 16 amino acids. V was trimmed by 0 bases and J by 5 bases, leaving 13 bases between them. The CDR3 here is CASSYSLRIWTGELFF. In DNA form, the CDR3 reads TGTGCCAGCAGTTACTCGTTGCGGATTTGGACCGGGGAGCTGTTTTTT.

The rearrangement joins TRBV4-2 to TRBJ2-2; D is uncertain. The germline gives CDR1 LGHNA, CDR2 YNFKEQ. The CDR3 length is 15 residues. Deletions cut 4 bases from V and 3 bases from J, with 12 bases between. The CDR3 bases are TGTGCCAGCAGCCTCACTCAAGGGTACACCGGGGAGCTGTTTTTT. This encodes CASSLTQGYTGELFF.

The CDR3 loop is CATAGGSETQYF. The DNA of the CDR3 is TGTGCCACCGCTGGTGGTTCAGAGACCCAGTACTTC. The genes are TRBV2 and TRBJ2-5; the D is unclear. The CDR3 covers 12 residues. Germline V lookup: CDR1 SNHLY, CDR2 FYNNEI. V was pared by 10 bases and J by 4 bases, with 13 bases between.

This chain links TRBV9 with TRBJ2-6, with D unresolved. V was shortened by 0 bases and J by 0 bases, with 7 bases between the two germline ends. This CDR3 comprises 16 residues. CDR1 and CDR2 (germline): SGDLS, YYNGEE. The CDR3 region is CASSVVLTSGANVLTF. The CDR3 nucleotides read TGTGCCAGCAGCGTAGTACTTACCTCTGGGGCCAACGTCCTGACTTTC.

The V gene is TRBV19, the J gene TRBJ2-3; D ambiguous. The germline V gene encodes CDR1 LNHDA and CDR2 SQIVND (reference sequence). V was cut by 2 bases and J by 6 bases, with 18 bases left in between. CDR3 length: 16 amino acids. The CDR3 here is CASSISPTIVRDTQYF. Here the CDR3 DNA reads TGTGCCAGTAGTATATCACCAACGATAGTCCGGGATACGCAGTATTTT. The whole variable domain, remainder taken from reference TRBV19 and TRBJ2-3, is DGGITQSPKYLFRKEGQNVTLSCEQNLNHDAMYWYRQDPGQGLRLIYYSQIVNDFQKGDIAEGYSVSREKKESFPLTVTSAQKNPTAFYLCASSISPTIVRDTQYFGPGTRLTVL.

The chain couples TRBV29-1 to TRBJ1-1; D ambiguous. Trimming pared 6 bases from V and 2 bases from J, leaving 13 bases between. CDR3 size: 13 residues. From germline, CDR1 is SQVTM and CDR2 ANQGSEA. CDR3 sequence: CSVKPGGNTEAFF. The CDR3 DNA follows: TGCAGCGTAAAACCCGGTGGTAACACTGAAGCTTTCTTT.

The CDR3 DNA follows: TGCGCCAGCCAGGAGGGGGAGGGGTACTACGAGCAGTACTTC. This codes for CASQEGEGYYEQYF. The chain has TRBV4-1 and TRBJ2-7; D is perhaps TRBD2 (7 bases). Germline assignment: CDR1 MGHRA and CDR2 YSYEKL. The germline V and J ends were trimmed by 8 bases and 3 bases, with 17 bases remaining between them. The CDR3 loop spans 14 amino acids.

In its sample, this clone was seen a few times. The V gene is TRBV4-1, the J gene TRBJ2-4, with unresolved D. V dropped 4 bases and J dropped 0 bases, with 10 bases sitting between them. Looked up from germline, CDR1 is MGHRA and CDR2 is YSYEKL. The CDR3 length is 15 residues. CDR3 region: CASSLRVLAKNIQYF. The DNA for the CDR3 is TGCGCCAGCAGCCTTCGGGTATTAGCCAAAAACATTCAGTACTTC.

The rearrangement joins TRBV28 to TRBJ1-4; D is possibly TRBD1 (5 bases). Per the germline V gene, CDR1 is MDHEN and CDR2 is SYDVKM. Deletions cut 3 bases from V and 6 bases from J, with 14 bases between. This CDR3 has 15 amino acids. The CDR3 DNA reads TGTGCCAGCAGTTTGTTACAGGACTGGGATGAAAAACTGTTTTTT. Translation gives CASSLLQDWDEKLFF.